Shown below are 5 T cell receptor beta chains from a single sample sequenced in a study of cytomegalovirus exposure and HLA in healthy donors. PCR used 60 Vbeta primers and 13 Jbeta primers. Clones were sequenced by immunoSEQ multiplex PCR, and TCRdb holds only the in-frame ones, with some missing. The profile covers approximately 150,000 clones, with roughly 77% appearing a single time and approximately 3.7% taken by the ten largest. Sequencing was done on a sample of PBMCs. These receptors were obtained from a human donor in good health.

The V call is TRBV6-5, the J call TRBJ1-6, with 9 bases fitting TRBD1. The trim removed 6 bases at V and 8 bases at J, leaving 5 bases unmatched. The CDR3 is 14 amino acids. In germline, CDR1 is MNHEY, CDR2 SVGAGI. CDR3 sequence: CASSRTGVDSPLHF. DNA for the CDR3: TGTGCCAGCAGCAGGACAGGGGTGGATTCACCCCTCCACTTT.

The V call is TRBV5-6, the J call TRBJ1-1; 12 positions agree with TRBD1. The germline gives CDR1 SGHDT, CDR2 YYEEEE. This CDR3 is 19 amino acids long. The V segment lost 4 bases and the J segment 0 bases; nucleotides outside the gene matches: 13. The CDR3 spells CASSGRPGQGAGMNTEAFF. The CDR3 DNA is TGTGCCAGCAGCGGTCGGCCGGGACAGGGGGCGGGAATGAACACTGAAGCTTTCTTT.

The chain is built from TRBV6-1 and TRBJ2-3; the D is unclear. This CDR3 comprises 14 residues. V was trimmed by 6 bases and J by 1 base, leaving 11 bases between them. Germline CDR1 reads MNHNS; CDR2 reads SASEGT. Written as DNA, the CDR3 is TGTGCCAGCAGCGTAACTCGGGGCACAGATACGCAGTATTTT. It translates to CASSVTRGTDTQYF.

This sequence joins TRBV7-9 and TRBJ2-1; TRBD2 might be the D (7 bases). Germline V lookup: CDR1 SEHNR, CDR2 FQNEAQ (reference sequence). V lost 5 bases to trimming and J lost 0 bases, with 20 bases between them. There are 18 residues in the CDR3. The CDR3 region is CASSPAMGGGSSYNEQFF. The CDR3 DNA follows: TGTGCCAGCAGCCCGGCCATGGGGGGCGGGAGCTCCTACAATGAGCAGTTCTTC.

This chain joins TRBV7-2 and TRBJ1-2; 12 bases align to TRBD1. The CDR3 runs to 14 residues. CDR1 and CDR2 from the germline V gene are SGHTA and FQGNSA. V was clipped by 3 bases and J by 8 bases; unmatched bases: 4. CDR3 residues: CASSLGQGARGYTF. CDR3 nucleotides: TGTGCCAGCAGCTTGGGACAGGGGGCGCGAGGCTACACCTTC.